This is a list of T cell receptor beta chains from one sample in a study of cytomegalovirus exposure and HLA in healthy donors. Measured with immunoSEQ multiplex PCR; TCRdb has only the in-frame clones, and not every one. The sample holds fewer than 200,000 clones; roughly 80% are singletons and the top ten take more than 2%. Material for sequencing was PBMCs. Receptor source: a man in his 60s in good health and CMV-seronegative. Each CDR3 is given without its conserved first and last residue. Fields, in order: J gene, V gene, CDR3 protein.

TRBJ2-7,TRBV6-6,ASRGPNYEQY
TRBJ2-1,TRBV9,ASSVTVLLDNEQF
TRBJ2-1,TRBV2,ASTEGGRAYNEQF
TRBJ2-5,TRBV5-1,ASSLRGQETQY
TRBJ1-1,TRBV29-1,SDDAQGVGAF
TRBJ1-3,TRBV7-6,ASSLNPRASSGNTIY
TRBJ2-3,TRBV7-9,ASSQTEPQWVTQY
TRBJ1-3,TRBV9,ASTSHVNSGNTIY
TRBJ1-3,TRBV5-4,ASSDLGNTIY
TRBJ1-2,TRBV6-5,ASSFYARSNYGYT
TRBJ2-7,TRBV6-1,ASRRQAHPYEQY
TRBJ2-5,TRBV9,ASSRDSQETQY
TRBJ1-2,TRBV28,ASRSWASRSNYGYT
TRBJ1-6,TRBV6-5,ASSYVGDSPPH
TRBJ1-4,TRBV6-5,ASSYGTGQKLF
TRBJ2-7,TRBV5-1,ASSSTGLLYEQY
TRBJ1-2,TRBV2,ASSTGQGAWGYT
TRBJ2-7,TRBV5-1,ASSLGGRGNEQY
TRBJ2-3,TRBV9,ASSPFTDTQY
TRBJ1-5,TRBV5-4,ASLPPPGQGGGNQPQH
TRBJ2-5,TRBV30,AFTSGRLETQY
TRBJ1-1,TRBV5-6,ASSLVGTGDTEAF
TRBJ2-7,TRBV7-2,ASSRSSYEQY
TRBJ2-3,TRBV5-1,ASSVEGFKGDTQY
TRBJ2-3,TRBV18,ASSSASRTSTDTQY
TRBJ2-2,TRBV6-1,ASSEGRGVAGELF
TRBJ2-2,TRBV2,ASSEGGPGELF
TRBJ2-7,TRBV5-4,ASRQKGLAGANLYEQY
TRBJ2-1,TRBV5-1,ASSLGDRGGYNEQF
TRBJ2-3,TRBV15,ATSREAGGPDTQY
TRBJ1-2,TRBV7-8,ASSPQPGRDRGNGYT
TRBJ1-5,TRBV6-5,ASGGGGQPQH
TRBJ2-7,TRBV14,ASSPLTGLDEQY
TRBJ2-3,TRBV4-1,ASSQVGGASTDTQY
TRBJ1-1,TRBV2,ASTAQGSMNTEAF
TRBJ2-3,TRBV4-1,ASSQDATPDTQY
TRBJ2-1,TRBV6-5,ASSYRDFYNEQF
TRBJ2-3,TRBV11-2,ASSPTDRGSQY
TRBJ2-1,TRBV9,ASSVASARSYNEQF
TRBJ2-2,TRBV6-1,ASRADREVAGELF
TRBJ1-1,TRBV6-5,ASRGQTLNTEAF
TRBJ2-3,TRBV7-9,ASSPRRGQAGGHTDTQY
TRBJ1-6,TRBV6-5,ASSPPGYPSPLH
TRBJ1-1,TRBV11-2,ASRGVNTEAF
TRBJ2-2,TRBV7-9,ASSFLDNLNTGELF
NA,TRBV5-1,ASKVSRGATYEQY
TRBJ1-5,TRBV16,ASSQQSTGGQPQH
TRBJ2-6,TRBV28,ASSFGGAGANVLT
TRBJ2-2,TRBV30,AWSVSGQGTGELF
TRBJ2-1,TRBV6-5,ASSYLAGEYNEQF
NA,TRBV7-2,ASSLGVDPRAYEQY
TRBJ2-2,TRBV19,ASSAGTGNTGELF
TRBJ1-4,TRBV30,AWTFNRPGLRGRVANEKLF
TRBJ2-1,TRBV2,ASSGSSGRVNEQF
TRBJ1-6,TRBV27,ASSVGTPSSYNSPLH
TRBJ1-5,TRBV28,ASNPEDQPQH
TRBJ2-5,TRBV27,ASSSGLAGQETQY
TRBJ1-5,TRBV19,ASTTEGYSNQPQH
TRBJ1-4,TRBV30,ALQGQMNEKLF
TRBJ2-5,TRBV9,ASSVVAGEGETQY